This TCR beta chain emerged from a study of shared clonotypes between healthy human individuals. Profiling relied on immunoSEQ multiplex PCR, and the TCRdb table lists in-frame clones only, not all of them. Of around 700,000 clones detected, around 72% appear once; the ten largest clones hold less than 2%. Germline-derived CDR1 and CDR2 are MGHRA and YSYEKL. Trimming removed 0 bases from V and 3 bases from J, with 15 bases in between. The CDR3 spans 16 residues. The TCR comes from a woman aged 25 to 45 in good health. The chain recombines TRBV4-1 with TRBJ2-7; D is possibly TRBD1 (6 bases). The specimen was memory CD4+ T cells sorted from blood. This sample's subset: CD45RA-negative fraction. DNA for the CDR3: TGCGCCAGCAGCCAAGAGAAGAGAGGGGGAGACTACGAGCAGTACTTC. Translated, it gives CASSQEKRGGDYEQYF.